The 11 T cell receptor beta chains below all came from one sample that was sequenced in a study of spatial heterogeneity in lung cancer. No antigens are known for them. Study findings and constraints: Tracking of tumor mutation counts was seen in expanded intratumoral alpha and beta TCR counts.

TCRdb reprocessed the 5' RACE reads with MiXCR, giving one entry per CDR3 protein. Of 9,500 to 11,000 distinct CDR3 sequences in the sample, 4.5% to 6.5% were seen once. The time point here: sample taken at primary tumor resection. This material consisted of lung tumor tissue, taken at surgery. The receptors derive from a male donor with early-stage non-small cell lung cancer.

This clonotype was detected ten times or more. With the library built for alpha chains, this beta chain is off target and its frequency is not meaningful. The chain uses TRBV7-6 and TRBJ1-5; the match to TRBD1 covers 9 bases. The CDR3 covers 15 residues. The trim removed 2 bases at V and 3 bases at J, leaving 2 bases unmatched. The germline CDR1 and CDR2 sequences are SGHVS and FNYEAQ. CDR3 sequence (DNA): TGTGCCAGCAGCTTAAACAGGGGGCACAATCAGCCCCAGCATTTT. The encoded protein is CASSLNRGHNQPQHF.

This clonotype was seen at least ten times. The library was built for alpha chains, so this beta chain is an off-target read and its size means little. The chain joins TRBV7-9 to TRBJ2-1; D might be TRBD2 (5 bases). This CDR3 is built from 13 residues. Trimming left V 3 bases short and J 5 bases short, with 8 bases between. Germline V lookup: CDR1 SEHNR, CDR2 FQNEAQ (reference sequence). The CDR3, as DNA: TGTGCCAGCAGCTTGGACTGGAACAATGAGCAGTTCTTC. Encoded protein: CASSLDWNNEQFF. The full variable domain, rest sourced from reference TRBV7-9 and TRBJ2-1, is DTGVSQNPRHKITKRGQNVTFRCDPISEHNRLYWYRQTLGQGPEFLTYFQNEAQLEKSRLLSDRFSAERPKGSFSTLEIQRTEQGDSAMYLCASSLDWNNEQFFGPGTRLTVL.

By frequency in the sample, this clonotype is medium-sized. This beta chain came through as a stray read in a library set up for alpha chains, and its size says little. This rearrangement joins TRBV13 to TRBJ1-2; D call uncertain. Germline V gene sequence: CDR1 PRHDT, CDR2 FYEKMQ (reference sequence). The CDR3 is 12 residues long. V lost 5 bases, J lost 1 base, and 5 bases lay in between. This chain's CDR3 is CASSRINYGYTF. The CDR3 DNA reads TGTGCCAGCAGCCGAATTAACTATGGCTACACCTTC.

This clonotype has only a few counts. A library made for alpha chains picked up this beta chain off target, so its size means little. This chain connects TRBV3-1 to TRBJ2-3; unclear D gene. Germline values: CDR1 LGHDT, CDR2 YNNKEL (reference sequence). The V end lost 2 bases, the J end lost 3 bases, and 9 bases lay between the germline ends. This CDR3 spans 14 amino acids. The CDR3 DNA is TGTGCCAGCAGCCAACAGGTCTCAACAGATACGCAGTATTTT. Its translation: CASSQQVSTDTQYF.

Many counts were recorded for this clonotype. Little can be read into the size of this beta chain, an off-target read in a library designed for alpha chains. The rearrangement joins TRBV11-1 to TRBJ1-2; 8 bases are a match to TRBD1. Unmatched junction bases numbered 7, after V lost 5 bases and J lost 2 bases. There are 15 residues in the CDR3. Germline assignment: CDR1 SGHAT and CDR2 FQDESV (reference sequence). CDR3 loop: CASSLRTGTNYGYTF. The CDR3 nucleotides are TGTGCCAGCAGCCTCCGGACAGGGACCAACTATGGCTACACCTTC.

By sample fraction, this clonotype is medium-sized. Being off target in a library aimed at alpha chains, this beta chain has a size of little meaning. The rearrangement joins TRBV6-2 or TRBV6-3 to TRBJ1-6, with 7 bases identical to TRBD1. The germline V gene has CDR1 MNHEY and CDR2 SVGEGT. Unmatched junction bases numbered 4, after V lost 7 bases and J lost 4 bases. This CDR3 comprises 14 residues. DNA of the CDR3: TGTGCCAGCAATCCGGGACAGTATAATTCACCCCTCCACTTT. It specifies CASNPGQYNSPLHF.

Ten or more counts support this clonotype. This beta chain came through as a stray read in a library set up for alpha chains, and its size says little. The chain uses TRBV9 and TRBJ2-3, with a possible D match to TRBD1 (5 bases). V lost 0 bases to trimming and J lost 3 bases, with 8 bases between them. CDR3 length: 14 residues. The germline V gene has CDR1 SGDLS and CDR2 YYNGEE. This CDR3 is CASSVGRGTDTQYF. In nucleotides, the CDR3 is TGTGCCAGCAGCGTAGGTAGGGGAACAGATACGCAGTATTTT. Drawing the rest from reference TRBV9 and TRBJ2-3, the complete variable domain is DSGVTQTPKHLITATGQRVTLRCSPRSGDLSVYWYQQSLDQGLQFLIQYYNGEERAKGNILERFSAQQFPDLHSELNLSSLELGDSALYFCASSVGRGTDTQYFGPGTRLTVL.

This clonotype is classed as medium-sized. This beta chain is an unintended read in a library built for alpha chains; its size means little. The chain is built from TRBV13 and TRBJ2-3; D remains ambiguous. V gave up 2 bases and J gave up 0 bases, with 12 bases separating them. From germline, CDR1 is PRHDT and CDR2 FYEKMQ (reference sequence). This CDR3 comprises 16 residues. The CDR3 nucleotides are TGTGCCAGCAGCTTACGGGTCGACCGGAGCACAGATACGCAGTATTTT. Protein sequence: CASSLRVDRSTDTQYF.

At least ten counts were recorded for this clonotype. This beta chain turned up in a library designed for alpha chains; as an off-target read, its abundance says little. This chain connects TRBV5-1 to TRBJ2-3, with a weak D call TRBD1 (5 bases). V lost 4 bases, J lost 2 bases, and 11 bases lay in between. Germline values: CDR1 SGHRS, CDR2 YFSETQ. The CDR3 is made up of 14 amino acids. CDR3 sequence: CASSNPGFTDTQYF. CDR3 DNA: TGCGCCAGCAGCAACCCAGGGTTCACAGATACGCAGTATTTT.

Concerning this clonotype itself: Little can be read into the size of this beta chain, an off-target read in a library designed for alpha chains. The rearrangement joins TRBV28 to TRBJ1-6, with D possibly being TRBD1 (5 bases). This CDR3 comprises 14 residues. Trimming took off 3 bases at V and 7 bases at J, with 10 bases between the two ends. The V gene's germline CDR1 is MDHEN and CDR2 SYDVKM. The CDR3 bases are TGTGCCAGCAGTTTGGGACCGAGGAATTCACCCCTCCACTTT. As protein: CASSLGPRNSPLHF.

This clonotype was counted many times. This beta chain is off target for a library built for alpha chains, so its abundance means little. The V gene is TRBV20-1, the J gene TRBJ2-2; TRBD2 matches 9 bases. The germline V gene encodes CDR1 DFQATT and CDR2 SNEGSKA (reference sequence). The CDR3 sequence is 14 residues long. Trimming cost V 3 bases and J 4 bases; bases outside gene matches: 3. CDR3: CSARAGGTTGELFF. Here the CDR3 DNA reads TGCAGTGCTAGGGCGGGAGGGACCACCGGGGAGCTGTTTTTT.